The rows below give T cell receptor beta chains drawn from one sample of a study of human T cells and chemical hapten exposure. Via MiXCR, TCRdb re-called the RACE reads, giving one row per CDR3 protein. The sample includes approximately 320,000 distinct CDR3 sequences, approximately 5% of them seen just once. The sample here was whole blood, taken in connection with sensitization to the hapten diphenylcyclopropenone (DPC). The origin of the receptors is a woman aged 18-29 years with alopecia areata. Some clones in this sample may be carry-over from other donors' samples. Both conserved end residues are part of each CDR3. D genes are given only for firm matches. Clone size is shown for a subset of rows, as once, few, many or a class of expanded clone.

d_call: .
clone_size: .
v_call: TRBV7-9
j_call: TRBJ1-4
cdr3_nt: TGTGCCAGCAGCTTAAGGGACAAGGAAAAACTGTTTTTT
cdr3_aa: CASSLRDKEKLFF

d_call: .
clone_size: many
v_call: TRBV6-5
j_call: TRBJ1-1
cdr3_nt: TGTGCCAGCAGTTACTCGACGGGGGTTGAAGCTTTCTTT
cdr3_aa: CASSYSTGVEAFF

d_call: TRBD1
clone_size: .
v_call: TRBV25-1
j_call: TRBJ1-4
cdr3_nt: TGTGCCAGCAGTGAGGCAGGGGGTGGCGAAAAACTGTTTTTT
cdr3_aa: CASSEAGGGEKLFF

d_call: .
clone_size: many
v_call: TRBV4-3
j_call: TRBJ1-6
cdr3_nt: TGCGCCAGCAGCCAAGTTGCTGACTTTAATTCACCCCTCCACTTT
cdr3_aa: CASSQVADFNSPLHF

d_call: .
clone_size: .
v_call: TRBV20-1
j_call: TRBJ1-1
cdr3_nt: TGCAGTGCAAGCTCTGGGACCGAAGCTTTCTTT
cdr3_aa: CSASSGTEAFF

d_call: TRBD2
clone_size: few
v_call: TRBV29-1
j_call: TRBJ2-3
cdr3_nt: TGCAGCGTTAGGACTAGCGGGGGGGACACAGATACGCAGTATTTT
cdr3_aa: CSVRTSGGDTDTQYF

d_call: .
clone_size: many
v_call: TRBV29-1
j_call: TRBJ1-1
cdr3_nt: TGCAGCGTCGCGGGGATAGGGAACACTGAAGCTTTCTTT
cdr3_aa: CSVAGIGNTEAFF

d_call: .
clone_size: .
v_call: TRBV28
j_call: TRBJ1-1
cdr3_nt: TGTGCCAGCACCCTACCCGTGCTCACTGAAGCTTTCTTT
cdr3_aa: CASTLPVLTEAFF

d_call: TRBD1
clone_size: few
v_call: TRBV18
j_call: TRBJ1-5
cdr3_nt: TGTGCCAGCTCACCAAGGGACAGGGGGAATCAGCCCCAGCATTTT
cdr3_aa: CASSPRDRGNQPQHF

d_call: TRBD1
clone_size: many
v_call: TRBV12-3/TRBV12-4
j_call: TRBJ1-5
cdr3_nt: TGTGCCAGCAGTTTACAAAACAGGGGCCAGCCCCAGCATTTT
cdr3_aa: CASSLQNRGQPQHF

d_call: TRBD1
clone_size: many
v_call: TRBV4-2
j_call: TRBJ1-5
cdr3_nt: TGTGCCAGCAGCCAGAGCCCGGGACAGGGGCTACATAGCAATCAGCCCCAGCATTTT
cdr3_aa: CASSQSPGQGLHSNQPQHF

d_call: .
clone_size: few
v_call: TRBV29-1
j_call: TRBJ1-1
cdr3_nt: TGCAGCGTACCGCTTAAGAACACTGAAGCTTTCTTT
cdr3_aa: CSVPLKNTEAFF

d_call: .
clone_size: .
v_call: TRBV29-1
j_call: TRBJ1-1
cdr3_nt: TGCAGCGTACAGAACATGAACACTGAAGCTTTCTTT
cdr3_aa: CSVQNMNTEAFF

d_call: TRBD2
clone_size: few
v_call: TRBV12-3/TRBV12-4
j_call: TRBJ2-3
cdr3_nt: TGTGCCAGCAGTTTCTATGGACTCGCGGGGGGGGACACAGATACGCAGTATTTT
cdr3_aa: CASSFYGLAGGDTDTQYF

d_call: .
clone_size: few
v_call: TRBV15
j_call: TRBJ2-3
cdr3_nt: TGTGCCACCAGCAGAGAGAGGGGAGAAGGCACAGATACGCAGTATTTT
cdr3_aa: CATSRERGEGTDTQYF

d_call: .
clone_size: many
v_call: TRBV20-1
j_call: TRBJ2-1
cdr3_nt: TGCAGTGCTAGAGAGGGGAGGATTGAGCAGTTCTTC
cdr3_aa: CSAREGRIEQFF

d_call: .
clone_size: many
v_call: TRBV2
j_call: TRBJ2-1
cdr3_nt: TGTGCCAGCAGTGGGAAAGGAAGGAATGGTTGGGGGAATGAGCAGTTCTTC
cdr3_aa: CASSGKGRNGWGNEQFF

d_call: .
clone_size: many
v_call: TRBV18
j_call: TRBJ2-5
cdr3_nt: TGTGCCAGCTCACCCAACAATCAAGAGACCCAGTACTTC
cdr3_aa: CASSPNNQETQYF

d_call: TRBD2
clone_size: few
v_call: TRBV20-1
j_call: TRBJ2-7
cdr3_nt: TGCAGTTCTCAAACTAGCGGGGGGGTCTACGAGCAGTACTTC
cdr3_aa: CSSQTSGGVYEQYF

d_call: .
clone_size: .
v_call: TRBV7-2
j_call: TRBJ2-7
cdr3_nt: TGTGCCAGCAGCTTACGGGACGGCCGGGAGCAGTACTTC
cdr3_aa: CASSLRDGREQYF

d_call: .
clone_size: .
v_call: TRBV24-1
j_call: TRBJ2-2
cdr3_nt: TGTGCCACCAGTGACGGTTCGTCCGGGGAGCTGTTTTTT
cdr3_aa: CATSDGSSGELFF

d_call: .
clone_size: few
v_call: TRBV11-2
j_call: TRBJ1-6
cdr3_nt: TGTGCCAGCAGCTTAAGGCAGGGGAGTAGACCCCTCCACTTT
cdr3_aa: CASSLRQGSRPLHF

d_call: TRBD1
clone_size: .
v_call: TRBV12-3/TRBV12-4
j_call: TRBJ2-7
cdr3_nt: TGTGCCAGCAGTTTAAGAGACAGGGCCCACGAGCAGTACTTC
cdr3_aa: CASSLRDRAHEQYF

d_call: .
clone_size: few
v_call: TRBV7-2
j_call: TRBJ1-1
cdr3_nt: TGTGCCAGCAGCTTGGGGTGGGAAGCTTTCTTT
cdr3_aa: CASSLGWEAFF

d_call: .
clone_size: many
v_call: TRBV12-3/TRBV12-4
j_call: TRBJ1-4
cdr3_nt: TGTGCCAGCAGTTTGCAGAGGGTTAATGAAAAACTGTTTTTT
cdr3_aa: CASSLQRVNEKLFF

d_call: .
clone_size: few
v_call: TRBV3-1
j_call: TRBJ1-1
cdr3_nt: TGTGCCAGCAGCCAGTCAAGGGTGAACACTGAAGCTTTCTTT
cdr3_aa: CASSQSRVNTEAFF

d_call: .
clone_size: few
v_call: TRBV29-1
j_call: TRBJ1-1
cdr3_nt: TGCAGCGTTGACACAGAGACCGTGGGTGTCACTGAAGCTTTCTTT
cdr3_aa: CSVDTETVGVTEAFF

d_call: .
clone_size: .
v_call: TRBV28
j_call: TRBJ2-7
cdr3_nt: TGTGCCAGCAGTCGGGGGTCCCGATGGTACTTC
cdr3_aa: CASSRGSRWYF

d_call: .
clone_size: .
v_call: TRBV7-2
j_call: TRBJ1-6
cdr3_nt: TGTGCCAGCAGCTTAGCGGGCGGACTAAATTCACCCCTCCACTTT
cdr3_aa: CASSLAGGLNSPLHF

d_call: .
clone_size: .
v_call: TRBV20-1
j_call: TRBJ1-1
cdr3_nt: TGCAGTGCTAGAGATCCCCAGGGAGGCACTGAAGCTTTCTTT
cdr3_aa: CSARDPQGGTEAFF

d_call: .
clone_size: few
v_call: TRBV9
j_call: TRBJ2-3
cdr3_nt: TGTGCCAGCAGCGCGGGGATTAACACAGATACGCAGTATTTT
cdr3_aa: CASSAGINTDTQYF

d_call: TRBD1
clone_size: many
v_call: TRBV7-2
j_call: TRBJ1-2
cdr3_nt: TGTGCCAGCAGCTTACTAAGACAGGGGGCGAATGGCTACACCTTC
cdr3_aa: CASSLLRQGANGYTF

d_call: .
clone_size: .
v_call: TRBV7-2
j_call: TRBJ1-6
cdr3_nt: TGTGCCAGCAGCTTAAGTCAGGGCCAATCACCCCTCCACTTT
cdr3_aa: CASSLSQGQSPLHF

d_call: .
clone_size: few
v_call: TRBV29-1
j_call: TRBJ1-4
cdr3_nt: TGCAGCGTTGGGCCAGGTCCTGGGGAAAAACTGTTTTTT
cdr3_aa: CSVGPGPGEKLFF

d_call: .
clone_size: .
v_call: TRBV18
j_call: TRBJ2-5
cdr3_nt: TGTGCCAGCTCACCCCGACAAGGCAACCAAGAGACCCAGTACTTC
cdr3_aa: CASSPRQGNQETQYF